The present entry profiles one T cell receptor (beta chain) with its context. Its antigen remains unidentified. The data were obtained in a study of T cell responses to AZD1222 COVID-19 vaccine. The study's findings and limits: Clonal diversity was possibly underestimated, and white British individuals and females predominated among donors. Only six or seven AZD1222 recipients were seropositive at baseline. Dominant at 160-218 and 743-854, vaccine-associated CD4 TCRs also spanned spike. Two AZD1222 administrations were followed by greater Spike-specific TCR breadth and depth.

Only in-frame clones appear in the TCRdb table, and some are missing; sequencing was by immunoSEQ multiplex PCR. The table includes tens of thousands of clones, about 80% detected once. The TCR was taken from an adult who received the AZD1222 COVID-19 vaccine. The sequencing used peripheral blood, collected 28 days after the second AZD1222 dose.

CDR3 coding DNA: TGTGCCAGCAGTTTTTCCGGGACACGAAACACCATATATTTT. It translates to CASSFSGTRNTIYF. The chain is built from TRBV5-4 and TRBJ1-3, with D possibly TRBD1 on 6 matching bases. The CDR3 has 14 residues. Trimming stripped 5 bases from V and 5 bases from J, with 14 bases between. Germline V lookup: CDR1 SGHNT, CDR2 YYREEE (reference sequence). Based on the CDR3 plus reference TRBV5-4 and TRBJ1-3, the full variable domain is ETGVTQSPTHLIKTRGQQVTLRCSSQSGHNTVSWYQQALGQGPQFIFQYYREEENGRGNFPPRFSGLQFPNYSSELNVNALELDDSALYLCASSFSGTRNTIYFGEGSWLTVV.